The clone carrying this T cell receptor beta chain appeared many times. Its antigen is currently unknown. Noted time point: newly diagnosed GD, antithyroid drugs for less than 3 months. PBMCs were the source of the RNA used for TCR sequencing. Both iRepertoire HTBI primers and Arm-PCR of CDR3 regions were used to build the TCR beta libraries. One entry per CDR3 protein results from TCRdb running MiXCR on the multiplex PCR reads. The sample contains fewer than 350,000 distinct CDR3 sequences, 18% of which appear only once. With 6 bases clipped from V and 4 bases from J, the junction kept 3 bases outside the gene matches. The CDR3 totals 11 residues. Germline-derived CDR1 and CDR2 are DFQATT and SNEGSKA (reference sequence). This specimen comes from a study of regulatory T cells in long-lasting Graves disease. Study outcomes and limitations: Persistent cases favored TRBV28, TRBJ1-2 and TRBJ2-5.

The gene calls are TRBV20-1 and TRBJ2-7; the match to TRBD1 covers 7 bases. The sequenced sample was peripheral blood mononuclear cells (PBMCs), obtained at new diagnosis, from a patient treated with antithyroid drugs. The sequence derives from a female donor with Graves disease. The CDR3 region has the DNA TGCAGTGCCGACAGGGAGTACGAGCAGTACTTC. Residues: CSADREYEQYF.